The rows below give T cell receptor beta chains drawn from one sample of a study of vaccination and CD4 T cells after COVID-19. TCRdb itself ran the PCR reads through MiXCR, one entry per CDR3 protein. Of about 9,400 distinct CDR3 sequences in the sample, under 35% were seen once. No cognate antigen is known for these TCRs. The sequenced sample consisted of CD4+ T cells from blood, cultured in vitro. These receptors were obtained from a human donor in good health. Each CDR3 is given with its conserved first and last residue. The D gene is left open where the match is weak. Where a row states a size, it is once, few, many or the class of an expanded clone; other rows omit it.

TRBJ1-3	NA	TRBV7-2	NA	CASSFQGSTIYF	TGTGCCAGCAGCTTTCAGGGTAGCACCATATATTTT
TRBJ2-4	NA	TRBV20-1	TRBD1	CSTLNPGGNIQYF	TGCAGTACCCTTAACCCAGGGGGAAACATTCAGTACTTC
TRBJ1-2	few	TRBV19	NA	CASSWVWGYTF	TGTGCCAGTAGTTGGGTGTGGGGCTACACCTTC
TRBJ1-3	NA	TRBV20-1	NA	CSARVENTIYF	TGCAGTGCTAGGGTTGAAAACACCATATATTTT
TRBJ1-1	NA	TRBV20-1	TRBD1	CSARYPWTGPENTEAFF	TGCAGTGCAAGATACCCTTGGACAGGACCTGAGAACACTGAAGCTTTCTTT
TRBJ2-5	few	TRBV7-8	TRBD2	CASSQTGTSGSQETQYF	TGTGCCAGCAGCCAAACCGGGACTAGCGGTAGTCAAGAGACCCAGTACTTC
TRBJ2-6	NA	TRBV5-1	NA	CASSLDRRTSSGANVLTF	TGCGCCAGCAGCTTGGACAGGCGGACTTCCTCTGGGGCCAACGTCCTGACTTTC
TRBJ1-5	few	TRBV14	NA	CASSQGRQPQHF	TGTGCCAGCAGCCAAGGGCGGCAGCCCCAGCATTTT
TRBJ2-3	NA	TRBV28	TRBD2	CASSLTSGPDTQYF	TGTGCCAGCAGTTTAACTAGCGGACCCGATACGCAGTATTTT
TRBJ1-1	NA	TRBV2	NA	CASRATGSLNTEAFF	TGTGCCAGCAGGGCTACGGGATCGCTGAACACTGAAGCTTTCTTT
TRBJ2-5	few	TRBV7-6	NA	CASSLVGAGQETQYF	TGTGCTAGCAGCTTAGTAGGGGCGGGCCAAGAGACCCAGTACTTC
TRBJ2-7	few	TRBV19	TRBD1	CASSPRTETGGEQYF	TGTGCCAGTAGTCCCCGAACGGAGACAGGGGGCGAGCAGTACTTC
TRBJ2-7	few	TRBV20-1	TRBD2	CSAPRLAGDRRSYEQYF	TGCAGTGCCCCGCGGCTAGCGGGAGACCGTCGATCCTACGAGCAGTACTTC
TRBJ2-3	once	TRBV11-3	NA	CASSLEGRTDTQYF	TGTGCCAGCAGCTTAGAGGGACGCACAGATACGCAGTATTTT
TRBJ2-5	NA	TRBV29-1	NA	CSVEERVSGEETQYF	TGCAGCGTTGAAGAAAGGGTCTCGGGGGAGGAGACCCAGTACTTC
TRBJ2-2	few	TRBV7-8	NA	CASSSLTGWDTGELFF	TGTGCCAGCAGCTCCCTCACAGGGTGGGACACCGGGGAGCTGTTTTTT
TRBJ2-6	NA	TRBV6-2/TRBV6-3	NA	CASSYYPLGSGANVLTF	TGTGCCAGCAGTTATTACCCTCTAGGCTCTGGGGCCAACGTCCTGACTTTC
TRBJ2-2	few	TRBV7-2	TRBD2	CASSDRLAGTGELFF	TGTGCCAGCAGCGATCGACTAGCGGGCACCGGGGAGCTGTTTTTT
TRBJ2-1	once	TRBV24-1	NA	CATSEEYGSRSYNEQFF	TGTGCCACCAGTGAAGAATACGGGAGCCGTTCCTACAATGAGCAGTTCTTC
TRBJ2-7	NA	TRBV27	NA	CASTSVRSPYEQYF	TGTGCCAGCACCTCCGTACGGAGTCCCTACGAGCAGTACTTC
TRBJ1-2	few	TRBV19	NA	CASNLQGSHGYTF	TGTGCCAGTAACCTACAGGGTTCACATGGCTACACCTTC
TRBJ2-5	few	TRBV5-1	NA	CASSLAGRGETQYF	TGCGCCAGCAGCTTGGCCGGCCGTGGAGAGACCCAGTACTTC
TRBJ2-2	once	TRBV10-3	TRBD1	CAISGTGGTRGTGELFF	TGTGCCATCAGCGGGACAGGGGGCACCCGGGGCACCGGGGAGCTGTTTTTT
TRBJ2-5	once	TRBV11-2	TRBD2	CASSLISGGVQETQYF	TGTGCCAGCAGCTTAATTTCCGGGGGGGTCCAAGAGACCCAGTACTTC
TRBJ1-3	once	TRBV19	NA	CASSTGGGAAGNTIYF	TGTGCCAGTAGTACGGGAGGGGGTGCCGCTGGAAACACCATATATTTT
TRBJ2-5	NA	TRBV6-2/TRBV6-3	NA	CASNGASSETQYF	TGTGCCAGCAACGGGGCTAGCTCGGAGACCCAGTACTTC
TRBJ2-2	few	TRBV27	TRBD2	CASSQAGANTGELFF	TGTGCCAGCAGTCAAGCGGGAGCGAACACCGGGGAGCTGTTTTTT
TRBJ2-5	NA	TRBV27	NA	CASSSNRRGQYF	TGTGCCAGCAGTTCCAACAGGAGGGGCCAGTACTTC
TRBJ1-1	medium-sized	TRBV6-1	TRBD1	CATGGYTEAFF	TGTGCCACAGGGGGCTACACTGAAGCTTTCTTT
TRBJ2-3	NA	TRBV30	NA	CAWSTSRSTDTQYF	TGTGCCTGGAGCACTAGCAGAAGCACAGATACGCAGTATTTT
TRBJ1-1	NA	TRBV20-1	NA	CSARDRAAEEAFF	TGCAGTGCTAGAGATCGGGCAGCCGAAGAAGCTTTCTTT
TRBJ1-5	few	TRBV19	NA	CATKTGQGTQPQHF	TGTGCCACCAAGACCGGGCAGGGAACCCAGCCCCAGCATTTT
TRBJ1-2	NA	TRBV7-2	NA	CASSKFGATGLGYGYTF	TGTGCCAGCAGCAAATTTGGGGCTACAGGACTCGGGTATGGCTACACCTTC